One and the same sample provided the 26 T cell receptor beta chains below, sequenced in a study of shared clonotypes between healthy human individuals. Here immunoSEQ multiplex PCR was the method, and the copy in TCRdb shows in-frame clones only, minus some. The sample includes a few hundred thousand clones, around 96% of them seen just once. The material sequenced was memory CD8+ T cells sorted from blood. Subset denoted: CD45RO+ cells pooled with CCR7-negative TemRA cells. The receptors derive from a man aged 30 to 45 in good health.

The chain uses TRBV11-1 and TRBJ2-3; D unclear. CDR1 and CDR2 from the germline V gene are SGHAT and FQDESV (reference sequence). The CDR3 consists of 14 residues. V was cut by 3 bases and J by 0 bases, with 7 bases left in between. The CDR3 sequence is CASSLLGSTDTQYF. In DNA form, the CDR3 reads TGTGCCAGCAGCTTGTTGGGGAGCACAGATACGCAGTATTTT.

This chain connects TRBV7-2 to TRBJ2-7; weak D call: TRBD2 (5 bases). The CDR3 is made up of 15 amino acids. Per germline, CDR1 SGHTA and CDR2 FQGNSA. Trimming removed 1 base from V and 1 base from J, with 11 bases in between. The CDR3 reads CASSLVLALSYEQYF. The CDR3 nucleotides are TGTGCCAGCAGCTTAGTCCTAGCCTTATCCTACGAGCAGTACTTC.

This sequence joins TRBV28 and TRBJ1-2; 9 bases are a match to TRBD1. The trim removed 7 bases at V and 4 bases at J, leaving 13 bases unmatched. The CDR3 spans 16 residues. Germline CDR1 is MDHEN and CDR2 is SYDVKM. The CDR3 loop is CASNEGGAQGAYGYTF. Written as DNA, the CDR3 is TGTGCCAGCAATGAAGGGGGGGCACAGGGGGCCTATGGCTACACCTTC.

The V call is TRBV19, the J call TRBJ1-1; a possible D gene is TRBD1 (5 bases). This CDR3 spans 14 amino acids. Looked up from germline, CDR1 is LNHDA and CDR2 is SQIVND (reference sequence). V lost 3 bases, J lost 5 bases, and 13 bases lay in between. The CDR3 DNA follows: TGTGCCAGTAGTATTACCCCAGGGCGGACTGAAGCTTTCTTT. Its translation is CASSITPGRTEAFF.

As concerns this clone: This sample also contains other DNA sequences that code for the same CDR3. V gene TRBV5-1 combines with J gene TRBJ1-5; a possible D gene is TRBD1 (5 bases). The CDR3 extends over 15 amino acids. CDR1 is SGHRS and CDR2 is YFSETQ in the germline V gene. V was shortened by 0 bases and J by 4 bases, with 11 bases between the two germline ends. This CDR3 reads CASSLGTGVNQPQHF. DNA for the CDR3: TGCGCCAGCAGCTTGGGGACGGGGGTAAATCAGCCCCAGCATTTT.

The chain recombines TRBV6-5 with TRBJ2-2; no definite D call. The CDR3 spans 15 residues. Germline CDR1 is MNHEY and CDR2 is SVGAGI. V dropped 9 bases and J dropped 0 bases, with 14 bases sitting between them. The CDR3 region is CASISGETNTGELFF. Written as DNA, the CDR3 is TGTGCCAGTATCTCGGGTGAAACGAACACCGGGGAGCTGTTTTTT.

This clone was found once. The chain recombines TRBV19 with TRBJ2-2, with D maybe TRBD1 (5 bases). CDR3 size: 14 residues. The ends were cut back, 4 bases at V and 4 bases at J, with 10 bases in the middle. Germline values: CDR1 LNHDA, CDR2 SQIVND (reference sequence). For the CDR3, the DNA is TGTGCCAGTAGTAAAAGGGGTGGCACCGGGGAGCTGTTTTTT. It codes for CASSKRGGTGELFF.

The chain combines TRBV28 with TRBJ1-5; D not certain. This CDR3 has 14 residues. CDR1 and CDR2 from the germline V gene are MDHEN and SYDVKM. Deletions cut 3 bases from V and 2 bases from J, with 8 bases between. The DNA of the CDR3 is TGTGCCAGCAGTTTCTTGCAGGGCAATCAGCCCCAGCATTTT. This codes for CASSFLQGNQPQHF.

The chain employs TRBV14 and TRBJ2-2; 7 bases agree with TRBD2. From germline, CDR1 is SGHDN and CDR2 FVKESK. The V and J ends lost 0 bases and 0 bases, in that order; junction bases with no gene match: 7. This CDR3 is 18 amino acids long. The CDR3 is CASSQDNLAEPNTGELFF. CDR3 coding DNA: TGTGCCAGCAGCCAAGATAACCTAGCGGAGCCGAACACCGGGGAGCTGTTTTTT.

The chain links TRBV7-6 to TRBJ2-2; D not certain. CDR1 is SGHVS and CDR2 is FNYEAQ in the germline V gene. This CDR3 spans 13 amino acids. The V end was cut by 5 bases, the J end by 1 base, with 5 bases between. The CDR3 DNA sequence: TGTGCCAGCAGCCCACAGAACACCGGGGAGCTGTTTTTT. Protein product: CASSPQNTGELFF.

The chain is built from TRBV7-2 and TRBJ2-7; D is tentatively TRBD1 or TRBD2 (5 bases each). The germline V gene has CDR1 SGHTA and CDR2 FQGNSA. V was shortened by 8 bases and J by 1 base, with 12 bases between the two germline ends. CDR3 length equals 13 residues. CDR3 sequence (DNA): TGTGCCAGCGCGACGGGACCTTCCTACGAGCAGTACTTC. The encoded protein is CASATGPSYEQYF.

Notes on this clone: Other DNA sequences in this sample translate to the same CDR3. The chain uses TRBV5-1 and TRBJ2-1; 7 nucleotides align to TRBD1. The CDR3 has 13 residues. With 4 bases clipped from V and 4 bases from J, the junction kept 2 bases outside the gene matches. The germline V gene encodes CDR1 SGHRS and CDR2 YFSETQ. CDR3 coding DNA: TGCGCCAGCAGCACGACAGGGTACAATGAGCAGTTCTTC. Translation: CASSTTGYNEQFF.

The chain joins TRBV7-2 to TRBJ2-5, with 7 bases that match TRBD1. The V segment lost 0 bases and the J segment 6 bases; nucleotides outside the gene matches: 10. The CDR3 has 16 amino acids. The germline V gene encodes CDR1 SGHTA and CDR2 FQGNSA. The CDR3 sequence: CASSLAKDRHRKTQYF. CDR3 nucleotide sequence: TGTGCCAGCAGCTTAGCGAAGGACAGGCACCGGAAGACCCAGTACTTC. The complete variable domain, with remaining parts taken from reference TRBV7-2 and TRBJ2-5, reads GAGVSQSPSNKVTEKGKDVELRCDPISGHTALYWYRQSLGQGLEFLIYFQGNSAPDKSGLPSDRFSAERTGGSVSTLTIQRTQQEDSAVYLCASSLAKDRHRKTQYFGPGTRLLVL.

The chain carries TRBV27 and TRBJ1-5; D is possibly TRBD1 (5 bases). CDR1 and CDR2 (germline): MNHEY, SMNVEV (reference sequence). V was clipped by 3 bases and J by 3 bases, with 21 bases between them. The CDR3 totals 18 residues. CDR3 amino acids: CASSFRHPGTALNQPQHF. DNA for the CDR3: TGTGCCAGCAGTTTCCGGCACCCCGGGACGGCCCTCAATCAGCCCCAGCATTTT.

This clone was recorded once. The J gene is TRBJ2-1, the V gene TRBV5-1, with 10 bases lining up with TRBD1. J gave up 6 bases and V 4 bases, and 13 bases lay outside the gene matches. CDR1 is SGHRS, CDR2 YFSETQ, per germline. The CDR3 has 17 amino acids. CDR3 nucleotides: TGCGCCAGCAGCCCAATTCCCCCGGGACAGGGGCTCAATGAGCAGTTCTTC. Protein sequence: CASSPIPPGQGLNEQFF.

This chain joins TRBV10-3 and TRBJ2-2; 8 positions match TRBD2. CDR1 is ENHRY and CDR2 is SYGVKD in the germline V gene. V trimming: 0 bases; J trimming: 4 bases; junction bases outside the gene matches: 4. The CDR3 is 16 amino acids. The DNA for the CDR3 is TGTGCCATCAGTGAGTCAACTAGCGGTGGCACCGGGGAGCTGTTTTTT. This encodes CAISESTSGGTGELFF.

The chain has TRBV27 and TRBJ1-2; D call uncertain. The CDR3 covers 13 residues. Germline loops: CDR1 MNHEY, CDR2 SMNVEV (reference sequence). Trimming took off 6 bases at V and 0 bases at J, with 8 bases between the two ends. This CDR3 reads CASSGLANYGYTF. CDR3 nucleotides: TGTGCCAGCAGCGGGCTAGCTAACTATGGCTACACCTTC.

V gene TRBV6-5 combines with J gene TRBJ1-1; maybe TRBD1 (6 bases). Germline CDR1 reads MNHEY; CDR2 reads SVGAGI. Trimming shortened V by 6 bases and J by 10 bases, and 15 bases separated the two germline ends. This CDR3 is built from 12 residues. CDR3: CASSPGGPSAFF. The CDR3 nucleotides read TGTGCCAGCAGCCCCGGGGGGCCCTCAGCTTTCTTT.

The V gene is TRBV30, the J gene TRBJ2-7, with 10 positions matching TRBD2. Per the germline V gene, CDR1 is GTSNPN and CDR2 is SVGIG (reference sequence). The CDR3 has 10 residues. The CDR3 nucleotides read TGTGCGTTAGGACTAGCGGCGCAGTACTTC. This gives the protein CALGLAAQYF.

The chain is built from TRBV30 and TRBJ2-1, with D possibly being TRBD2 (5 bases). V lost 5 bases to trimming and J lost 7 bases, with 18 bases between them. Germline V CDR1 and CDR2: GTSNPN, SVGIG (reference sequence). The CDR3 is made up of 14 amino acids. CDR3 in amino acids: CAWESHSSGNEQFF. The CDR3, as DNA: TGTGCCTGGGAATCACATTCCTCGGGAAATGAGCAGTTCTTC.

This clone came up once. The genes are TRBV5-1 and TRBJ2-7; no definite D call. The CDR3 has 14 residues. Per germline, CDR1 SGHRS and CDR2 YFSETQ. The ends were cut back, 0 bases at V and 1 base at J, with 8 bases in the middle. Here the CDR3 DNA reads TGCGCCAGCAGCTTGGCTCTAGAGTCCTACGAGCAGTACTTC. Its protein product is CASSLALESYEQYF.

The CDR3 region is CASSRNSGDNEQFF. CDR3 coding DNA: TGTGCCAGCTCACGAAATAGCGGGGACAATGAGCAGTTCTTC. This chain links TRBV18 with TRBJ2-1, with 8 bases that match TRBD2. The CDR3 totals 14 residues. V was clipped by 4 bases and J by 5 bases; unmatched bases: 4. Per germline, CDR1 KGHSH and CDR2 LQKENI.

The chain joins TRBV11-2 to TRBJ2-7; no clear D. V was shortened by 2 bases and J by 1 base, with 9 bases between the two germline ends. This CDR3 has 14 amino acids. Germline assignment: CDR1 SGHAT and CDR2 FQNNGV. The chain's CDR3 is CASSLLAASYEQYF. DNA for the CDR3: TGTGCCAGCAGCTTACTCGCCGCGTCCTACGAGCAGTACTTC.

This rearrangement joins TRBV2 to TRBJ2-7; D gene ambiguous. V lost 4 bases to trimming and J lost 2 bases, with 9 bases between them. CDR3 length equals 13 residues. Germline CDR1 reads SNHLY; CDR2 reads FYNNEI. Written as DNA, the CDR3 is TGTGCCAGCAGTGTTGGGGTTACCTACGAGCAGTACTTC. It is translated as CASSVGVTYEQYF.

Written as DNA, the CDR3 is TGCGCCAGCAGCCAAGATAGGGGAATTTCTGGAAACACCATATATTTT. Protein product: CASSQDRGISGNTIYF. The J gene is TRBJ1-3, the V gene TRBV4-1; tentatively, D is TRBD1 (5 bases). V lost 0 bases to trimming and J lost 1 base, with 10 bases between them. The CDR3 contains 16 residues. CDR1 and CDR2 from the germline V gene are MGHRA and YSYEKL.

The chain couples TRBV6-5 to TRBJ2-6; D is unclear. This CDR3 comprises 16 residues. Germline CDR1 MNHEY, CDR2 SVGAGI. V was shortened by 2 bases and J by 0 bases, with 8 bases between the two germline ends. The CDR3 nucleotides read TGTGCCAGCAGTTACGGCATTTCCTCTGGGGCCAACGTCCTGACTTTC. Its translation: CASSYGISSGANVLTF.